These T cell receptor beta chains were read from a single sample in a study of T cell responses to AZD1222 COVID-19 vaccine. Clones were sequenced by immunoSEQ multiplex PCR, and TCRdb holds only the in-frame ones, with some missing. The table lists some 160,000 clones, 70% to 90% of them singletons. The specimen comprised peripheral blood, sampled 28 days after the second AZD1222 dose. The receptor set was obtained from an adult who received the AZD1222 COVID-19 vaccine. The CDR3 runs from the conserved cysteine through the conserved F or W. A D gene is named only where the DNA matches it firmly. Clone size is stated in some rows and not others, as once, few, many or a class when expanded.

d_call: .; cdr3_length: 13; j_call: TRBJ1-1; v_call: TRBV6-5; clone_size: .; cdr3_aa: CAISSRVNTEAFF; cdr3_nt: TGTGCCATTTCGAGTAGAGTGAACACTGAAGCTTTCTTT
d_call: .; cdr3_length: 13; j_call: TRBJ1-5; v_call: TRBV5-1; clone_size: .; cdr3_aa: CASSAQGAQPQHF; cdr3_nt: TGCGCCAGCAGCGCACAGGGCGCTCAGCCCCAGCATTTT
d_call: .; cdr3_length: 16; j_call: TRBJ2-4; v_call: TRBV18; clone_size: .; cdr3_aa: CASSLQAAGAKNIQYF; cdr3_nt: TGTGCCAGCTCACTCCAGGCTGCGGGAGCCAAAAACATTCAGTACTTC
d_call: .; cdr3_length: 14; j_call: TRBJ1-1; v_call: TRBV19; clone_size: .; cdr3_aa: CASSPQGPNTEAFF; cdr3_nt: TGTGCCAGTAGTCCCCAGGGCCCGAACACTGAAGCTTTCTTT
d_call: TRBD2; cdr3_length: 15; j_call: TRBJ2-1; v_call: TRBV9; clone_size: .; cdr3_aa: CASSVGRGGYNEQFF; cdr3_nt: TGTGCCAGCAGCGTAGGACGGGGGGGCTACAATGAGCAGTTCTTC
d_call: .; cdr3_length: 16; j_call: TRBJ2-2; v_call: TRBV7-2; clone_size: .; cdr3_aa: CASSLGSRASTGELFF; cdr3_nt: TGTGCCAGCAGCTTAGGATCCCGGGCGAGCACCGGGGAGCTGTTTTTT
d_call: TRBD1; cdr3_length: 16; j_call: TRBJ2-2; v_call: TRBV5-4; clone_size: .; cdr3_aa: CASSLHEGATTGELFF; cdr3_nt: TGTGCCAGCAGCTTGCATGAGGGGGCTACAACCGGGGAGCTGTTTTTT
d_call: .; cdr3_length: 15; j_call: TRBJ1-5; v_call: TRBV19; clone_size: .; cdr3_aa: CASSMGELGNQPQHF; cdr3_nt: TGTGCCAGTAGTATGGGGGAGTTGGGCAATCAGCCCCAGCATTTT
d_call: .; cdr3_length: 15; j_call: TRBJ2-5; v_call: TRBV9; clone_size: .; cdr3_aa: CASSVATGPGATQYF; cdr3_nt: TGTGCCAGCAGCGTAGCTACCGGGCCGGGGGCGACCCAGTACTTC
d_call: .; cdr3_length: 14; j_call: TRBJ1-1; v_call: TRBV19; clone_size: .; cdr3_aa: CASSMDRPNTEAFF; cdr3_nt: TGTGCCAGTAGTATGGACAGACCGAACACTGAAGCTTTCTTT
d_call: .; cdr3_length: 15; j_call: TRBJ1-3; v_call: TRBV5-8; clone_size: .; cdr3_aa: CASNLRGNSGNTIYF; cdr3_nt: TGTGCCAGCAACCTGAGGGGGAATTCTGGAAACACCATATATTTT
d_call: .; cdr3_length: 13; j_call: TRBJ2-5; v_call: TRBV5-5; clone_size: .; cdr3_aa: CASGVGAGETQYF; cdr3_nt: TGTGCCAGCGGAGTGGGAGCCGGGGAGACCCAGTACTTC
d_call: .; cdr3_length: 15; j_call: TRBJ1-2; v_call: TRBV4-1; clone_size: .; cdr3_aa: CASSSVGEADYGYTF; cdr3_nt: TGCGCCAGCAGTTCAGTTGGGGAGGCGGACTATGGCTACACCTTC
d_call: .; cdr3_length: 14; j_call: TRBJ2-7; v_call: TRBV7-9; clone_size: once; cdr3_aa: CASSLGGQSYEQYF; cdr3_nt: TGTGCCAGCAGCTTAGGAGGACAAAGCTACGAGCAGTACTTC
d_call: .; cdr3_length: 14; j_call: TRBJ1-1; v_call: TRBV21-1; clone_size: .; cdr3_aa: CASSTIIRGTEAFF; cdr3_nt: TGTGCCAGCAGCACGATAATCAGGGGGACTGAAGCTTTCTTT
d_call: .; cdr3_length: 14; j_call: TRBJ2-7; v_call: TRBV9; clone_size: .; cdr3_aa: CASSVMDASYEQYF; cdr3_nt: TGTGCCAGCAGCGTAATGGACGCATCCTACGAGCAGTACTTC
d_call: .; cdr3_length: 13; j_call: TRBJ1-5; v_call: TRBV18; clone_size: .; cdr3_aa: CASSPGRDQPQHF; cdr3_nt: TGTGCCAGCTCCCCAGGACGGGATCAGCCCCAGCATTTT
d_call: .; cdr3_length: 15; j_call: TRBJ1-1; v_call: TRBV28; clone_size: .; cdr3_aa: CASRSSGAEAFEAFF; cdr3_nt: TGTGCCAGCAGGTCTTCAGGGGCGGAAGCATTTGAAGCTTTCTTT
d_call: .; cdr3_length: 14; j_call: TRBJ1-2; v_call: TRBV6-5; clone_size: .; cdr3_aa: CASGPRVPIYGYTF; cdr3_nt: TGTGCCAGCGGCCCCCGGGTCCCCATTTATGGCTACACCTTC
d_call: .; cdr3_length: 14; j_call: TRBJ2-2; v_call: TRBV10-1; clone_size: .; cdr3_aa: CASAAGPNTGELFF; cdr3_nt: TGCGCCAGCGCAGCGGGCCCGAACACCGGGGAGCTGTTTTTT
d_call: TRBD2; cdr3_length: 19; j_call: TRBJ2-3; v_call: TRBV4-1; clone_size: .; cdr3_aa: CASSQDPVETSGNTDTQYF; cdr3_nt: TGCGCCAGCAGCCAAGACCCGGTGGAAACTAGCGGGAACACAGATACGCAGTATTTT
d_call: .; cdr3_length: 17; j_call: TRBJ2-3; v_call: TRBV6-1; clone_size: once; cdr3_aa: CASSEWATAQITDTQYF; cdr3_nt: TGTGCCAGCAGTGAATGGGCGACGGCTCAAATTACAGATACGCAGTATTTT
d_call: .; cdr3_length: 10; j_call: TRBJ1-1; v_call: TRBV10-1; clone_size: .; cdr3_aa: CASDQVEAFF; cdr3_nt: TGCGCCAGCGACCAGGTTGAAGCTTTCTTT
d_call: .; cdr3_length: 13; j_call: TRBJ1-1; v_call: TRBV11-2; clone_size: .; cdr3_aa: CASSRDARTEAFF; cdr3_nt: TGTGCCAGCAGCCGGGACGCTCGGACTGAAGCTTTCTTT
d_call: TRBD2; cdr3_length: 15; j_call: TRBJ2-3; v_call: TRBV5-1; clone_size: .; cdr3_aa: CASSLGAGSTDTQYF; cdr3_nt: TGCGCCAGCAGCTTAGGAGCGGGGAGCACAGATACGCAGTATTTT
d_call: TRBD1; cdr3_length: 14; j_call: TRBJ2-6; v_call: TRBV7-2; clone_size: .; cdr3_aa: CASGTGTGANVLTF; cdr3_nt: TGTGCCAGCGGGACAGGGACCGGGGCCAACGTCCTGACTTTC
d_call: .; cdr3_length: 15; j_call: TRBJ2-4; v_call: TRBV18; clone_size: .; cdr3_aa: CASSPPGGAKNIQYF; cdr3_nt: TGTGCCAGCTCACCACCTGGAGGGGCCAAAAACATTCAGTACTTC
d_call: .; cdr3_length: 14; j_call: TRBJ2-1; v_call: TRBV5-1; clone_size: .; cdr3_aa: CASSSWGSGNEQFF; cdr3_nt: TGCGCCAGCAGTTCGTGGGGGTCGGGGAATGAGCAGTTCTTC
d_call: .; cdr3_length: 15; j_call: TRBJ2-5; v_call: TRBV5-4; clone_size: .; cdr3_aa: CASSLGGAGGETQYF; cdr3_nt: TGTGCCAGCAGCCTCGGGGGTGCAGGGGGAGAGACCCAGTACTTC
d_call: .; cdr3_length: 17; j_call: TRBJ1-1; v_call: TRBV4-2; clone_size: .; cdr3_aa: CASSQERWGGLNTEAFF; cdr3_nt: TGTGCCAGCAGCCAAGAGAGGTGGGGGGGCTTGAACACTGAAGCTTTCTTT
d_call: .; cdr3_length: 13; j_call: TRBJ1-4; v_call: TRBV4-3; clone_size: .; cdr3_aa: CASSQDASEKLFF; cdr3_nt: TGCGCCAGCAGCCAAGATGCGTCTGAAAAACTGTTTTTT
d_call: TRBD1; cdr3_length: 15; j_call: TRBJ1-2; v_call: TRBV2; clone_size: .; cdr3_aa: CASSDVDRGGDGYTF; cdr3_nt: TGTGCCAGCAGTGATGTTGACAGGGGCGGAGATGGCTACACCTTC
d_call: .; cdr3_length: 15; j_call: TRBJ1-5; v_call: TRBV11-3; clone_size: .; cdr3_aa: CASTLPDSLNQPQHF; cdr3_nt: TGTGCCAGCACCCTCCCAGACAGCCTCAATCAGCCCCAGCATTTT
d_call: TRBD1; cdr3_length: 17; j_call: TRBJ1-6; v_call: TRBV10-3; clone_size: .; cdr3_aa: CAISESRGQHGPGPLHF; cdr3_nt: TGTGCCATCAGTGAGTCTAGGGGGCAGCACGGCCCCGGACCCCTCCACTTT
d_call: .; cdr3_length: 13; j_call: TRBJ1-2; v_call: TRBV3-1/TRBV3-2; clone_size: .; cdr3_aa: CASSQPTILGYTF; cdr3_nt: TGTGCCAGCAGCCAACCGACAATCCTCGGCTACACCTTC
d_call: .; cdr3_length: 12; j_call: TRBJ1-2; v_call: TRBV19; clone_size: .; cdr3_aa: CASSIGGNGYTF; cdr3_nt: TGTGCCAGTAGTATAGGAGGTAACGGCTACACCTTC
d_call: .; cdr3_length: 13; j_call: TRBJ1-1; v_call: TRBV2; clone_size: .; cdr3_aa: CASTWTDNTEAFF; cdr3_nt: TGTGCCAGCACCTGGACGGACAACACTGAAGCTTTCTTT
d_call: .; cdr3_length: 16; j_call: TRBJ1-3; v_call: TRBV5-6; clone_size: few; cdr3_aa: CASSWPTGDSGNTIYF; cdr3_nt: TGTGCCAGCAGCTGGCCAACGGGGGACTCGGGAAACACCATATATTTT
d_call: TRBD1; cdr3_length: 15; j_call: TRBJ2-2; v_call: TRBV5-1; clone_size: .; cdr3_aa: CASSPGQLNPGELFF; cdr3_nt: TGCGCCAGCAGCCCGGGACAGTTAAATCCCGGGGAGCTGTTTTTT
d_call: TRBD2; cdr3_length: 16; j_call: TRBJ2-3; v_call: TRBV6-5; clone_size: .; cdr3_aa: CASSYSGGGRADTQYF; cdr3_nt: TGTGCCAGCAGTTACTCGGGCGGGGGTAGGGCAGATACGCAGTATTTT
d_call: .; cdr3_length: 15; j_call: TRBJ1-2; v_call: TRBV6-5; clone_size: .; cdr3_aa: CASSISRTANYGYTF; cdr3_nt: TGTGCCAGCAGTATCTCTCGGACAGCTAACTATGGCTACACCTTC
d_call: TRBD2; cdr3_length: 13; j_call: TRBJ2-1; v_call: TRBV12-3/TRBV12-4; clone_size: .; cdr3_aa: CASFPSGGDEQFF; cdr3_nt: TGTGCCTCCTTTCCTAGCGGGGGGGATGAGCAGTTCTTC
d_call: TRBD1; cdr3_length: 17; j_call: TRBJ2-2; v_call: TRBV5-1; clone_size: once; cdr3_aa: CASSQGAGGVSTGELFF; cdr3_nt: TGCGCCAGCAGCCAGGGGGCAGGGGGCGTCAGCACCGGGGAGCTGTTTTTT
d_call: .; cdr3_length: 17; j_call: TRBJ2-2; v_call: TRBV7-9; clone_size: few; cdr3_aa: CASSLGTGRRNTGELFF; cdr3_nt: TGTGCCAGCAGCTTAGGGACTGGCCGAAGGAACACCGGGGAGCTGTTTTTT